Many counts were recorded for the clone carrying this T cell receptor (beta chain). The data were taken from a study of regulatory T cells in long-lasting Graves disease. With 4 bases removed from V and 3 bases from J, the gap between germline ends came to 13 bases. The CDR3 sequence is 14 residues long. Per germline, CDR1 SGHAT and CDR2 FQNNGV. Libraries of TCR beta came from iRepertoire HTBI primers plus Arm-PCR of CDR3 regions. TCRdb re-called the multiplex PCR reads through MiXCR, storing one row per CDR3 protein. Of roughly 300,000 distinct CDR3 sequences in the sample, roughly 21% were seen once. Indicated time point: persistent/refractory GD, antithyroid drugs over 5 years with positive TRAb. From PBMCs, RNA was extracted and then used to make the TCR library.

The sequencing used peripheral blood mononuclear cells (PBMCs), collected when the disease was refractory, from a patient treated with antithyroid drugs. The chain carries TRBV11-2 and TRBJ2-7; D gene unclear. The TCR was taken from a female donor with Graves disease. The CDR3 nucleotides are TGTGCCAGCAGCTCGGGTATTAACGTCTACGAGCAGTACTTC. Translation: CASSSGINVYEQYF.